The 3 T cell receptor beta chains below come from one sample, sequenced in a study of blood T cell repertoires in COVID-19. Using immunoSEQ multiplex PCR, the repertoire was profiled, and TCRdb retains in-frame clones only, with some absent. This sample has tens of thousands of clones; over 75% occur once, and the top ten carry approximately 6.2%. Sequenced sample: peripheral blood. The receptor set was obtained from a human donor in a cohort sampled during active COVID-19.

J is TRBJ2-7 and V is TRBV9; TRBD1 might be the D (5 bases). Trimming removed 0 bases from V and 5 bases from J, with 12 bases in between. CDR3 size: 14 residues. Germline-derived CDR1 and CDR2 are SGDLS and YYNGEE. As DNA, the CDR3 is TGTGCCAGCAGCGTAGCGCTCAGGGCTGACGAGCAGTACTTC. Translating it yields CASSVALRADEQYF.

J is TRBJ2-7 and V is TRBV19, with a tentative D call TRBD1 (6 bases). Germline CDR1 reads LNHDA; CDR2 reads SQIVND (reference sequence). Trimming shortened V by 0 bases and J by 3 bases, and 9 bases separated the two germline ends. The CDR3 has 14 residues. The CDR3, as DNA: TGTGCCAGTAGTATAGAGGCAGGGGACTACGAGCAGTACTTC. Encoded protein: CASSIEAGDYEQYF.

This clone was seen a handful of times. The chain uses TRBV19 and TRBJ1-1, with a weak D call TRBD1 (5 bases). This CDR3 comprises 15 residues. CDR1 and CDR2 from the germline V gene are LNHDA and SQIVND (reference sequence). V shed 3 bases and J shed 3 bases, with 14 bases lying between them. CDR3 sequence (DNA): TGTGCCAGTAGTATTGCGGCAGGGCTTCACACTGAAGCTTTCTTT. This translates into CASSIAAGLHTEAFF.